This TCR beta chain was sequenced during a study of regulatory T cells in long-lasting Graves disease. Germline V gene data show CDR1 as MNHEY and CDR2 as SVGEGT. The length of the CDR3 is 13 residues. Trimming took off 2 bases at V and 4 bases at J, with 8 bases between the two ends. Building the TCR beta libraries relied on iRepertoire HTBI primers, and CDR3 regions underwent Arm-PCR. TCRdb ran MiXCR on the multiplex PCR reads and lists one entry per CDR3 protein. The sample includes over 650,000 distinct CDR3 sequences, about 32% of them seen just once. As for time point: persistent/refractory GD, antithyroid drugs over 5 years with positive TRAb. The authors made the TCR library using RNA they extracted from PBMCs.

This specimen was peripheral blood mononuclear cells (PBMCs), taken when the disease was refractory, from a patient treated with antithyroid drugs. The chain uses TRBV6-2 or TRBV6-3 and TRBJ1-2; D gene ambiguous. The sequence derives from a female donor with Graves disease. The CDR3 spells CASSYGLGYGYTF. The DNA of the CDR3 is TGTGCCAGCAGTTACGGGTTGGGCTATGGCTACACCTTC.